This T cell receptor beta chain was retrieved from a study of cytomegalovirus exposure and HLA in healthy donors (dated by TCRdb to about 2017). Regarding the research as a whole: According to an earlier analysis of a few hundred of the donors, 150 million to 200 million T cells yielded 90 million to 130 million unique TCR beta sequences and approximately 300 Gb of sequence data. Among some 400 genotyped donors of the cohort, an average of roughly 230,000 unique TCR beta nucleotide sequences was sequenced per donor, of which roughly 18% were non-productive. The study aimed to test whether signatures of past pathogen exposure could be identified by cataloging public T cell receptors. In the later analysis, no new phenotypic data were used to find candidate immune exposures; instead, reliance was placed on TCR beta sequences and their occurrence across donors. Donor age, sex, ethnicity and CMV serostatus were compiled together with the repertoire data. All discovery cohort repertoires had been generated using a single sequencing platform. HLA typing covered class I and class II loci at four-digit resolution. Approximately 300 gigabases of sequencing data and tens of millions of unique TCR sequences were included in an early release covering under 650 HLA-typed donors. An earlier analysis of several hundred of the donors used high-throughput TCR beta sequencing to judge whether each TCR beta V gene segment behaved as functional or pseudogenic. Along with the roughly 670-subject first cohort, a separate validation cohort of about 110 different subjects was used. A later genetic analysis used genome-wide SNP genotypes for about three fifths of the roughly 700 donors, treating that subset as a discovery cohort. The study used immunosequencing to profile the T cell repertoires of approximately 630 subjects and linked those repertoires to cytomegalovirus serostatus. Four or five DR-DQ haplotypes were handled as single units for association and clustering because linkage in the cohort was strong. High-throughput TCR immunosequencing, statistical association of individual TCRs with disease status, and machine learning were combined to predict cytomegalovirus infection status. A later analysis re-analyzed previously published TCR beta repertoires from roughly 630 donors and added high-resolution HLA genotyping to study TCR occurrence patterns. Of the roughly 400 genotyped donors, over 65% fell in the genetic ancestry cluster associated with self-reported Caucasian donors. The number of donors typed differed by locus, with about 629-630 for A, B, C, DRB1 and DQB1, roughly 520 for DQA1, about 610 for DPA1, and over 400 for DPB1. The study at large found these results: Three of the identified cytomegalovirus-associated TCR beta chains were confirmed in vitro to be specific for cytomegalovirus antigens. Linkage disequilibrium might explain the correlated functional status among segregating V segments, but an unknown experimental factor could not be excluded. Because counts were too low, roughly 18 rarely observed V segments, including chromosome 9 orphons, were left out of the earlier analysis of approximately 500 of the donors. HLA typing was unavailable for some donors at each locus, so association tests used only the typed subset. The study listed approximately 150 TCR beta chains as associated with cytomegalovirus. When HLA alleles, especially DR and DQ, strongly co-occurred, attributing TCR associations to individual alleles was difficult. Sequencing depth was assumed to be roughly uniform across donors in the presence/absence analyses, though that assumption may not hold. A further reported finding was that TCR beta sequences accurately predicted the HLA-A and HLA-B alleles for most subjects in the first cohort. In both the original and validation cohorts, the classifier was reported to diagnose cytomegalovirus status with high specificity and sensitivity. The authors suggested that the approach could potentially be generalized to other disease states and immunological phenotypes. The 87-base-pair reads could not distinguish some IMGT-functional V segments, including TRBV6-2 and TRBV6-3, so those segments were excluded. For the cohort, immune exposure information was limited to CMV serostatus. A cluster of highly shared sequence variants was judged likely to be a technical artifact of the sequencing pipeline. V-gene and J-gene trimming of TCR beta chains was associated with a missense DCLRE1C variant in a later genetic analysis, and the association was replicated in an independent cohort. According to a later analysis, most CMV-associated TCR beta chains appeared to be HLA-restricted, and the HLA associations seemed to be driven largely by CMV exposure. This cohort had only TCR beta chains sequenced, and the lack of alpha or paired-chain data limited which features could be detected. In a later analysis, HLA-associated TCR beta chains were found to be more clonally expanded and to have lower generation probabilities than equally common non-associated chains. According to a later genetic analysis, donors in an Asian-associated ancestry cluster had fewer N-insertions in productive TCRs than the approximately 700-donor mean. Across donors, most TCR sequences were observed very rarely, whereas some public TCRs were present in many individuals. In an earlier analysis of some 500 of the donors, most TCR beta V segments were observed in productive rearrangements about 87% or about 30% of the time, broadly matching IMGT annotations. In a later analysis, the rate of TCR association differed among HLA loci, with DRB1 alleles having the most associated TCRs and HLA-C alleles having the fewest. Several of the top co-occurrence clusters appeared to be linked to parvovirus B19, influenza, CMV and Epstein-Barr virus, according to a later analysis. A later analysis associated 15,000 to 20,000 TCR beta sequences with specific HLA alleles at a false discovery rate of 0.05.

Of note for this clone: The specificity of this receptor is unknown. Per-base quality was not reported, and no clone a single base away is much larger than it.

The germline V gene gives CDR1 as SQVTM and CDR2 as ANQGSEA. The junction shows trimming of 6 bases on V and 7 bases on J, and the gene matches do not reach 3 bases of it. Including the terminal cysteine and phenylalanine, the CDR3 comprises 12 residues. Only the CDR3 DNA stays, 36 bases, in frame from base 1. Library preparation employed the immunoSEQ multiplex PCR assay. For the multiplex PCR, a mixture combining 60 forward primers for TCR Vbeta segments and 13 reverse primers for TCR Jbeta segments was used. A multiplex PCR assay on genomic DNA amplified the CDR3 region of rearranged TCR beta genes. The Illumina HiSeq System was used to sequence the amplified TCR beta libraries as 87-base-pair reads. On the authors' methods: A later analysis counted 65 million to 90 million unique TCR beta chains across the 690 or so repertoires, and some 12 million of these chains were shared by at least two donors. Raw reads were error-corrected and collapsed into unique sequences with a nearest-neighbor algorithm that merged closely related sequences to remove PCR and sequencing errors. V, D and J gene segments were assigned by aligning CDR3 sequences to IMGT reference sequences. For a sequence to be retained, at least a six-nucleotide match to both a V gene segment and a J gene segment was required. Rearrangements were called productive when the CDR3 lacked stop codons and stayed in frame with V and J; all others were non-productive. CDR3 was defined by IMGT convention, running from the second conserved V-encoded cysteine to the conserved J-encoded phenylalanine. Sequences without an unambiguous match to a single V gene segment were excluded from the earlier analysis of several hundred of the donors. In an earlier analysis of approximately 500 of the donors, a V segment was called functional when productive rearrangements were above 56.7%, and segregating when the standard deviation between donors exceeded 5%. To diagnose cytomegalovirus status from the catalog of TCR beta chain sequences, a statistical classification framework was built. In a later analysis, TCR nucleotide sequences were compared against IMGT/GENE-DB human TR gene sequences so that V and J genes could be assigned. In a later analysis, CDR3 sequences and most-parsimonious VDJ recombination scenarios were assigned using the TCRdist pipeline. In a later analysis, every TCR beta chain was defined by the combination of its CDR3 amino acid sequence and its V-gene family, and reads without a unique V-gene family were dropped. As a way to deal with suspected cross-contamination and a sequencing artifact, a later analysis dropped nearly 600 nucleotide sequences that were highly shared and had low generation probability. In a later analysis, a clonal expansion index for each public chain was calculated from normalized within-repertoire ranks of inferred template counts. In a later analysis, generation probabilities were computed with a VDJ recombination model fitted to out-of-frame rearrangements, and the resulting probabilities were checked against IGoR. Hypergeometric tests were used in a later analysis to score TCR-TCR, TCR-HLA and TCR-CMV co-occurrence, with a repertoire-size bias correction applied to the TCR pairs. A later analysis estimated false discovery rates by permuting HLA or CMV assignments 20 times. In a later analysis, co-occurring TCRs were grouped with DBSCAN, and TCRdist sequence similarity was added when clustering was performed within HLA-allele-positive subsets. Repertoires with fewer than 30,000 or more than 120,000 public chains were left out of co-occurrence clustering, as were several repertoires with anomalous nucleotide sharing. Not all clones reach the TCRdb copy of this immuneACCESS table, which keeps in-frame sequences only. Checked studies attribute under half of the gap to unresolved V genes and leave the rest unexplained. Clone size and the V and J calls come from that table; the DNA yielded D and trimming. The sample data list some 110,000 clones, and under 80% of these were observed just once. The top ten clones comprise 3.6% of the sample.

The cohort comprised some 700 healthy bone marrow donors. Cohort members were all nominally healthy when sampled, although unrecorded immune exposures were likely present. The donor tested CMV seronegative, placing the donor among the 300 to 450 seronegative members of the cohort. Each donor provided a peripheral blood sample, and peripheral blood mononuclear cells were used for TCR beta sequencing. The Qiagen DNeasy Blood Extraction Kit was used to extract genomic DNA from the blood cell samples. This TCR was sampled from a man in his 60s in good health and CMV-seronegative. Material for sequencing was PBMCs. Recombination connected TRBV29-1 to TRBJ1-3; 10 of the junction bases match TRBD1. CDR3 sequence: CSVDRGSNTIYF. Read as DNA, the sequence is TGCAGCGTGGACAGGGGGTCGAACACCATATATTTT.